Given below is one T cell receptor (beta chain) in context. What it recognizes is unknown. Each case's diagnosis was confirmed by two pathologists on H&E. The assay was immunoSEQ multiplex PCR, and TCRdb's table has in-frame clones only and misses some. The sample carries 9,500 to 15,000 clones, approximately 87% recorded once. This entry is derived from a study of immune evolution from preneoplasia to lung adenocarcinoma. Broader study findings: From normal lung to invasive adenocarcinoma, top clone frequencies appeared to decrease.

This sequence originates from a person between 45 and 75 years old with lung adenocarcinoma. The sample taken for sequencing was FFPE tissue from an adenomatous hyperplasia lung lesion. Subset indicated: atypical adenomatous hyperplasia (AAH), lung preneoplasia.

CDR3 region: CASSPPERTSGRAAKKETQYF. The CDR3 nucleotides are TGTGCCAGCTCACCACCGGAAAGGACTAGCGGGAGGGCCGCTAAGAAAGAGACCCAGTACTTC. V is TRBV18 and J is TRBJ2-5; the match to TRBD2 covers 15 bases. Germline CDR1 and CDR2: KGHSH and LQKENI. This CDR3 is built from 21 residues. With 0 bases clipped from V and 3 bases from J, the junction kept 14 bases outside the gene matches.